This T cell receptor (beta chain) was obtained from a study of T cells in Graves' hyperthyroidism and ophthalmopathy. TCR beta CDR3 regions were amplified from RNA. Primed by the HTBI set, a first-round RT-PCR was run on the TCR CDR3. TCRdb reprocessed the multiplex PCR reads with MiXCR, giving one entry per CDR3 protein. This sample has approximately 400,000 distinct CDR3 sequences, with roughly 18% found just once. The CDR3 has 16 residues. V lost 4 bases to trimming and J lost 5 bases, with 18 bases between them. At least 3 on the Clinical Activity Score was recorded for ophthalmopathy patients, who also had NOSPECS grade at least 4 and duration under 3 months. Diagnoses were made from clinical symptoms, serum measures (thyroxine and TRAb), thyroid ultrasound and orbital computed tomography.

V and J are TRBV12-3 or TRBV12-4 and TRBJ2-1; possibly TRBD1 for D (5 bases). The sequenced sample consisted of blood. This TCR derives from a man younger than 35 with Graves' ophthalmopathy. The CDR3 nucleotides are TGTGCCAGCAGTTCGCCTTCTAGGGGCACCAACAATGAGCAGTTCTTC. Its protein product is CASSSPSRGTNNEQFF.